This passage covers 14 T cell receptor beta chains from one sample sequenced in a study of early T cells in non-severe SARS-CoV-2 infection. MiXCR was run by TCRdb on the 5' RACE reads, yielding one entry per CDR3 protein. The repertoire holds 100,000 to 130,000 distinct CDR3 sequences, with around an eighth as singletons. Sample: whole blood. The origin of the receptors is an adult who was a healthcare worker with PCR-confirmed SARS-CoV-2 infection or an uninfected control (not recorded which).

A few counts support this clonotype. This chain's CDR3 is CSVAGTGDSTIYF. The CDR3, as DNA: TGCAGCGTGGCCGGGACAGGGGACAGTACCATATATTTT. The chain carries TRBV29-1 and TRBJ1-3, with 10 bases matching TRBD1. Losses at the gene ends were 6 bases for V and 10 bases for J; bases not matched to a gene: 9. Germline V lookup: CDR1 SQVTM, CDR2 ANQGSEA. This CDR3 has 13 residues. The variable domain in full, with the rest retrieved from reference TRBV29-1 and TRBJ1-3, is SAVISQKPSRDICQRGTSLTIQCQVDSQVTMMFWYRQQPGQSLTLIATANQGSEATYESGFVIDKFPISRPNLTFSTLTVSNMSPEDSSIYLCSVAGTGDSTIYFGEGSWLTVV.

V and J are TRBV21-1 and TRBJ1-2; the table assigns TRBD1, which was not confirmed against the DNA. TRBV21-1 is a pseudogene locus. CDR3 size: 19 residues. CDR3: CASSTPGQAERGWGYGYTF. The CDR3 DNA reads TGTGCCAGCAGCACTCCCGGACAGGCGGAAAGGGGTTGGGGCTATGGCTACACCTTC.

This clonotype was found a few times. The chain employs TRBV7-3 and TRBJ2-1; a weak D match, TRBD2 (5 bases). The germline CDR1 and CDR2 sequences are SGHTA and FQGTGA. The CDR3 contains 15 residues. Trimming left V 5 bases short and J 8 bases short, with 19 bases between. As DNA, the CDR3 is TGTGCCAGCAGCCCCACGGTAACGGGAAGAGATGAGCAGTTCTTC. Residues: CASSPTVTGRDEQFF.

The V and J genes are TRBV27 and TRBJ1-5, with D possibly matching TRBD1 (5 bases). CDR1 is MNHEY and CDR2 is SMNVEV in the germline V gene (reference sequence). The CDR3 has 18 amino acids. V lost 0 bases and J lost 3, with 18 bases in between. CDR3 amino acids: CASSLSPRDQSDNQPQHF. The CDR3 bases are TGTGCCAGCAGTTTATCCCCCCGGGACCAAAGCGACAATCAGCCCCAGCATTTT.

This clonotype was detected many times. This chain's CDR3 is CALRPAYNEQFF. The CDR3 nucleotides are TGTGCCCTCCGACCGGCCTACAATGAGCAGTTCTTC. The rearrangement uses TRBV7-2 and TRBJ2-1, with D unresolved. Germline CDR1 is SGHTA and CDR2 is FQGNSA. The V end was cut by 11 bases, the J end by 2 bases, with 10 bases between. The CDR3 extends over 12 amino acids. The full variable domain, completed using reference TRBV7-2 and TRBJ2-1, is GAGVSQSPSNKVTEKGKDVELRCDPISGHTALYWYRQSLGQGLEFLIYFQGNSAPDKSGLPSDRFSAERTGGSVSTLTIQRTQQEDSAVYLCALRPAYNEQFFGPGTRLTVL.

This clonotype was seen a handful of times. The V and J genes are TRBV4-2 and TRBJ2-1, with D perhaps TRBD1 (6 bases). The V end lost 0 bases, the J end lost 8 bases, and 17 bases lay between the germline ends. Germline lookup yields CDR1 LGHNA and CDR2 YNFKEQ. This CDR3 is 16 amino acids long. CDR3 nucleotides: TGTGCCAGCAGCCAAGAAGGGGGACGGTTGTTCGATGAGCAGTTCTTC. Amino acid sequence: CASSQEGGRLFDEQFF.

This clonotype was counted many times. The chain employs TRBV7-9 and TRBJ1-4; D is undetermined. The CDR3 totals 16 residues. The germline V and J ends were trimmed by 8 bases and 4 bases, with 20 bases remaining between them. The V gene's germline CDR1 is SEHNR and CDR2 FQNEAQ (reference sequence). The CDR3 loop reads CASQSWKAIVNEKLFF. As DNA, the CDR3 is TGTGCCAGCCAGAGCTGGAAGGCCATTGTTAATGAAAAACTGTTTTTT. Supplemented by reference TRBV7-9 and TRBJ1-4, the full variable domain reads DTGVSQNPRHKITKRGQNVTFRCDPISEHNRLYWYRQTLGQGPEFLTYFQNEAQLEKSRLLSDRFSAERPKGSFSTLEIQRTEQGDSAMYLCASQSWKAIVNEKLFFGSGTQLSVL.

This clonotype was counted at least ten times. The chain is built from TRBV7-3 and TRBJ1-1, with a tentative D call TRBD1 (5 bases). The CDR3 extends over 14 amino acids. The germline gives CDR1 SGHTA, CDR2 FQGTGA. The V end lost 8 bases, the J end lost 5 bases, and 18 bases lay between the germline ends. The CDR3 DNA reads as TGTGCCAGCGCCCCCGGGGCACGCGGGACTGAAGCTTTCTTT. Protein: CASAPGARGTEAFF.

There are a few counts of this clonotype. The chain has TRBV10-2 and TRBJ1-1; weak D call: TRBD1 (5 bases). Germline V CDR1 and CDR2: WSHSY, SAAADI. This CDR3 is 18 amino acids long. V lost 2 bases to trimming and J lost 0 bases, with 19 bases between them. CDR3 DNA: TGCGCCAGCAGTGAGCAAGTCGGGGCAGGGATCATGAACACTGAAGCTTTCTTT. Amino acid sequence: CASSEQVGAGIMNTEAFF.

The sample holds a few counts of this clonotype. The V gene is TRBV20-1, the J gene TRBJ1-1; 7 bases line up with TRBD1. After removal of 0 bases from V and 1 base from J, the junction contained 2 bases not matched to a gene. Looked up from germline, CDR1 is DFQATT and CDR2 is SNEGSKA (reference sequence). This CDR3 has 14 residues. The CDR3 is CSARDHRGNTEAFF. CDR3 in DNA: TGCAGTGCTAGAGATCACAGGGGGAACACTGAAGCTTTCTTT.

At least ten counts were recorded for this clonotype. The rearrangement links TRBV19 to TRBJ2-1; weak D call: TRBD2 (6 bases). V was shortened by 5 bases and J by 14 bases, with 19 bases between the two germline ends. Germline lookup yields CDR1 LNHDA and CDR2 SQIVND (reference sequence). The CDR3 has 13 residues. CDR3: CASSPSSGRDKFF. The CDR3 nucleotides read TGTGCCAGTAGTCCCTCATCTGGGCGGGATAAGTTCTTC.

This clonotype appeared many times. V and J are TRBV11-3 and TRBJ2-1, with D possibly called TRBD1 or TRBD2 (7 bases each). The germline V gene encodes CDR1 SGHNT and CDR2 YENEEA. Trimming removed 8 bases at V and 7 bases at J, with 24 bases between. The CDR3 runs 16 residues. As DNA, the CDR3 is TGTGCCAGCCGGTCAGGGGGAGGGAGGGGCCAAAATGAGCAGTTCTTC. It is translated as CASRSGGGRGQNEQFF.

The chain employs TRBV12-3 or TRBV12-4 and TRBJ1-3; no definite D call. This CDR3 spans 16 amino acids. The germline V and J ends were trimmed by 1 base and 6 bases, with 16 bases remaining between them. The CDR3 region is CASSLEGRRRLNTIYF. CDR3 DNA sequence: TGTGCCAGCAGTTTAGAGGGAAGAAGAAGATTAAACACCATATATTTT.

This clonotype has ten or more counts. This rearrangement joins TRBV19 to TRBJ1-5; D is unclear. Germline V CDR1 and CDR2: LNHDA, SQIVND (reference sequence). This CDR3 is 14 amino acids long. Trimming took 5 bases from V and 6 from J, leaving 14 bases between them. CDR3 DNA: TGTGCCAGTAGTCCCCTGGGAAGGAGTCAGCCCCAGCATTTT. It encodes CASSPLGRSQPQHF.